The sequence of this T cell receptor beta chain was determined in a study of glioma-infiltrating T cells after dendritic cell vaccination. The overall study: Monocyte-derived dendritic cells, cultured seven days with IL-4 and GM-CSF, were pulsed with autologous tumor lysate. Points from the study as a whole: Longer survival after dendritic cell vaccination followed higher pretreatment TIL content.

This clone was seen a single time. Its specificity is unknown. Input was 2 to 2.5 ug genomic DNA, or all available if less. Sequencing was performed with immunoSEQ multiplex PCR; in TCRdb, only in-frame clones are kept and a portion is missing. This sample carries 95,000 to 110,000 clones, 80% to 90% of them seen once, and the ten largest clones take approximately 12%. The length of the CDR3 is 15 residues. Germline V CDR1 and CDR2: MNHEY, SMNVEV (reference sequence). The V end lost 3 bases, the J end lost 0 bases, and 6 bases lay between the germline ends. The chain has TRBV27 and TRBJ2-6; D uncertain. The sample was blood, taken before dendritic cell vaccination. The sequence came from a human donor with glioblastoma. CDR3: CASSLQYSGANVLTF. DNA for the CDR3: TGTGCCAGCAGTTTGCAGTACTCTGGGGCCAACGTCCTGACTTTC.